The 8 T cell receptor beta chains reported below all come from one sample, sequenced in a study of blood T cell repertoires in COVID-19. The table came from immunoSEQ multiplex PCR; TCRdb's copy has only in-frame clones and leaves some out. There are some 150,000 clones in the sample; approximately 90% occur only once, and 4% to 5% lies in the top ten. Sequencing input: peripheral blood. The receptors here all came from a woman aged 55-70 years with active or convalescent COVID-19.

The chain links TRBV7-2 to TRBJ1-3; 7 nucleotides align to TRBD1. V shed 6 bases, J shed 0 bases, and the junction held 5 bases outside the gene matches. The CDR3 extends over 15 amino acids. The germline gives CDR1 SGHTA, CDR2 FQGNSA. The DNA for the CDR3 is TGTGCCAGCAGTTTGACAGGGTTCTCTGGAAACACCATATATTTT. The encoded protein is CASSLTGFSGNTIYF.

The chain combines TRBV19 with TRBJ2-1, with TRBD2 identical over 8 bases. Germline-derived CDR1 and CDR2 are LNHDA and SQIVND (reference sequence). The CDR3 length is 15 residues. V lost 6 bases to trimming and J lost 5 bases; unmatched junction nucleotides: 9. The CDR3 protein is CASSGSGVSNNEQFF. The CDR3 nucleotides read TGTGCCAGTAGCGGTAGCGGGGTATCAAACAATGAGCAGTTCTTC.

This clone was counted a single time. This chain's CDR3 is CASSSRDISEKLFF. The CDR3 DNA sequence: TGCGCCAGCAGCTCCCGGGACATCAGCGAAAAACTGTTTTTT. This chain links TRBV5-1 with TRBJ1-4, with D possibly being TRBD1 (6 bases). Trimming shortened V by 3 bases and J by 8 bases, and 14 bases separated the two germline ends. There are 14 residues in the CDR3. Per the germline V gene, CDR1 is SGHRS and CDR2 is YFSETQ.

This chain connects TRBV21-1 to TRBJ1-6. TRBV21-1 is a pseudogene segment. The CDR3 sequence is 16 residues long. The CDR3 sequence is CASSTRGPSRNSPLHF. CDR3 nucleotide sequence: TGTGCCAGCAGCACCAGAGGGCCCTCTAGAAATTCACCCCTCCACTTT.

This clone was detected once. The rearrangement links TRBV12-5 to TRBJ1-1; D unresolved. Germline assignment: CDR1 LGHNT and CDR2 FRNRAP. The ends were cut back, 0 bases at V and 1 base at J, with 9 bases in the middle. The length of the CDR3 is 15 residues. The chain's CDR3 is CASGLVPGPNTEAFF. CDR3 DNA: TGTGCTAGTGGTTTGGTACCAGGCCCGAACACTGAAGCTTTCTTT.

This clone turned up a few times. The chain recombines TRBV12-3 or TRBV12-4 with TRBJ1-2, with D tentatively TRBD1 (6 bases). CDR3 length: 13 residues. V was clipped by 5 bases and J by 7 bases, with 14 bases between them. The CDR3 region is CASSPGEGVGYTF. As DNA, the CDR3 is TGTGCCAGCAGTCCGGGGGAGGGGGTTGGCTACACCTTC.

This chain connects TRBV5-1 to TRBJ1-4; the D is unclear. Germline V lookup: CDR1 SGHRS, CDR2 YFSETQ. The CDR3 loop spans 14 amino acids. The germline V and J ends were trimmed by 0 bases and 4 bases, with 7 bases remaining between them. The CDR3 spells CASSLGGVNEKLFF. The CDR3 bases are TGCGCCAGCAGCTTGGGGGGAGTTAATGAAAAACTGTTTTTT.

The genes are TRBV7-2 and TRBJ1-3, with no clear D. The CDR3 consists of 16 residues. The germline V and J ends were trimmed by 5 bases and 0 bases, with 14 bases remaining between them. CDR1 SGHTA and CDR2 FQGNSA come from the germline V gene. The CDR3 region is CASSPLPGSSGNTIYF. For the CDR3, the DNA is TGTGCCAGCAGCCCGCTCCCGGGTAGCTCTGGAAACACCATATATTTT.